This T cell receptor beta chain was retrieved from a study of radiotherapy plus CTLA-4 blockade in lung cancer. Overall study findings and caveats: The study found tumor-derived TCR clones expanded in blood after radiotherapy plus ipilimumab.

With ipilimumab providing CTLA-4 blockade, focal radiation was administered to patients who had chemo-refractory metastatic non-small-cell lung cancer. Only one count was recorded for this clone. Its matching antigen is unknown. Profiled with immunoSEQ multiplex PCR; TCRdb holds only in-frame clones, not every one. The table lists roughly 30,000 clones, approximately 78% of them singletons, with around 23% in the top ten. This CDR3 comprises 13 residues. V dropped 3 bases and J dropped 4 bases, with 10 bases sitting between them. The germline gives CDR1 SGHRS, CDR2 YFSETQ. The chain has TRBV5-1 and TRBJ2-5, with D possibly matching TRBD1 (6 bases). The sequenced sample was peripheral blood, obtained from a patient treated with radiotherapy plus ipilimumab. This receptor was identified in a human donor with non-small cell lung cancer that progressed on radiotherapy plus ipilimumab. CDR3 sequence (DNA): TGCGCCAGCAGCTCAGGGGTGAGAGAGACCCAGTACTTC. Translated, it gives CASSSGVRETQYF.